The next 8 T cell receptor beta chains were all read from a single sample in a study of OX40 agonist ivuxolimab in advanced cancers. Data came from immunoSEQ multiplex PCR; TCRdb stores just in-frame clones and leaves some out. The sample shows tens of thousands of clones, roughly 94% of them seen only once. This specimen was CD4+ or CD8+ T cells sorted from blood, taken in a trial of the OX40 agonist ivuxolimab. The source is an adult with an advanced solid tumor such as melanoma, head and neck, liver or kidney cancer.

This rearrangement joins TRBV11-3 to TRBJ2-7, with D perhaps matching TRBD1 (6 bases). The CDR3 has 14 amino acids. V dropped 3 bases and J dropped 7 bases, with 16 bases sitting between them. Germline V gene lookup returns CDR1 SGHNT and CDR2 YENEEA. The CDR3 loop reads CASSLAGASGEQYF. The CDR3 bases are TGTGCCAGCAGCTTGGCAGGGGCCTCGGGGGAGCAGTACTTC.

This clone showed up just once. The gene calls are TRBV4-3 and TRBJ1-5; the D is unclear. V lost 0 bases to trimming and J lost 0 bases, with 12 bases between them. Germline CDR1 and CDR2: LGHNA and YSLEER. The CDR3 contains 17 residues. The CDR3 DNA reads as TGCGCCAGCAGCCAAGATCTATTGCGGTATAGCAATCAGCCCCAGCATTTT. Its translation: CASSQDLLRYSNQPQHF.

The J gene is TRBJ1-1, the V gene TRBV6-4; D perhaps matches TRBD1 (5 bases). The germline gives CDR1 MRHNA, CDR2 SNTAGT. This CDR3 is built from 13 residues. With 5 bases removed from V and 7 bases from J, the gap between germline ends came to 14 bases. CDR3 loop: CASSWHLGGEAFF. As DNA, the CDR3 is TGTGCCAGCAGTTGGCACCTCGGGGGTGAAGCTTTCTTT.

This chain connects TRBV4-1 to TRBJ2-3; the D gene is possibly TRBD2 (6 bases). V dropped 5 bases and J dropped 2 bases, with 14 bases sitting between them. The CDR3 has 15 amino acids. From germline, CDR1 is MGHRA and CDR2 YSYEKL. The CDR3 DNA reads as TGCGCCAGCAGCTTGGTAGCGGAGTACACAGATACGCAGTATTTT. Translated: CASSLVAEYTDTQYF.

The rearrangement joins TRBV28 to TRBJ2-3, with D possibly being TRBD2 (5 bases). V was shortened by 3 bases and J by 2 bases, with 9 bases between the two germline ends. This CDR3 has 14 residues. The germline V gene has CDR1 MDHEN and CDR2 SYDVKM. CDR3 loop: CASSFIRDTDTQYF. CDR3 bases: TGTGCCAGCAGTTTTATTCGGGACACAGATACGCAGTATTTT.

In this sample, this clone turned up once. The chain links TRBV27 to TRBJ1-5; D call uncertain. The CDR3 length is 14 residues. The V gene's germline CDR1 is MNHEY and CDR2 SMNVEV (reference sequence). The ends were cut back, 3 bases at V and 10 bases at J, with 16 bases in the middle. This CDR3 is CASSFGGAFEPQHF. The CDR3 DNA is TGTGCCAGCAGTTTTGGTGGTGCCTTCGAACCCCAGCATTTT.

The chain uses TRBV27 and TRBJ2-7; 7 nucleotides align to TRBD2. This CDR3 spans 15 amino acids. Germline V gives CDR1 MNHEY, CDR2 SMNVEV (reference sequence). The trim removed 2 bases at V and 2 bases at J, leaving 6 bases unmatched. The CDR3 here is CASSLGASGTYEQYF. CDR3 bases: TGTGCCAGCAGTTTAGGGGCTAGCGGTACCTACGAGCAGTACTTC.

The chain recombines TRBV30 with TRBJ2-5, with D perhaps being TRBD1 or TRBD2 (6 bases each). Trimming removed 0 bases at V and 5 bases at J, with 13 bases between. Germline V CDR1 and CDR2: GTSNPN, SVGIG (reference sequence). The CDR3 runs to 14 residues. The CDR3 sequence is CAWSVWEGGETQYF. In DNA, the CDR3 is TGTGCCTGGAGTGTCTGGGAAGGGGGGGAGACCCAGTACTTC.